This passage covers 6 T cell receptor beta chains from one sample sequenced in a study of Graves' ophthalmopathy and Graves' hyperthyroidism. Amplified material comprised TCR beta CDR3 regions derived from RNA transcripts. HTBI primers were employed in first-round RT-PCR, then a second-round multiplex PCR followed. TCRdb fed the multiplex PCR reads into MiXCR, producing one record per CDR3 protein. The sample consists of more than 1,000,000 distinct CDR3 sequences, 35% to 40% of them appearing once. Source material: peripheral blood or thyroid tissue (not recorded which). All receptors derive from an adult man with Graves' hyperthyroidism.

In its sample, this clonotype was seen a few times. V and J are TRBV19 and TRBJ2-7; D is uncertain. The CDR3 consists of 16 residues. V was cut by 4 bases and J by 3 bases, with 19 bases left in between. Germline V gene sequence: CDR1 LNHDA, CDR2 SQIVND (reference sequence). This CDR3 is CASSTTHLETFYEQYF. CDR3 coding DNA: TGTGCCAGTAGTACGACTCACCTAGAAACATTCTACGAGCAGTACTTC.

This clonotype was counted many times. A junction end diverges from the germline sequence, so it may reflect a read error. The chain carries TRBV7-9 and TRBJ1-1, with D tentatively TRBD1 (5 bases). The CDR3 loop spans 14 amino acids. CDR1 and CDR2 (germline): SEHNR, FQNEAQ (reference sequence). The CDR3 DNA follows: TGTGCCAACAGCTTACAGGCGGCGAACACTGAAGCTTTCTTT. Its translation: CANSLQAANTEAFF.

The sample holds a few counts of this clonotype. CDR3 DNA sequence: TGTGCCAGCAGTTCCCCTCCCGAAGGGAAAGAGACCCAGTACTTC. Protein: CASSSPPEGKETQYF. The chain joins TRBV7-2 to TRBJ2-5; the D is unclear. Trimming took off 6 bases at V and 3 bases at J, with 17 bases between the two ends. Germline assignment: CDR1 SGHTA and CDR2 FQGNSA. The CDR3 spans 15 residues.

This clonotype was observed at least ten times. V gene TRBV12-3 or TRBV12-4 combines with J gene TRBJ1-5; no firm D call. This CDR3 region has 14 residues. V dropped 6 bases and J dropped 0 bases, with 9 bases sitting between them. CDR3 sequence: CASSLSDSNQPQHF. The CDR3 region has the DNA TGTGCCAGCAGCTTATCAGATAGCAATCAGCCCCAGCATTTT.

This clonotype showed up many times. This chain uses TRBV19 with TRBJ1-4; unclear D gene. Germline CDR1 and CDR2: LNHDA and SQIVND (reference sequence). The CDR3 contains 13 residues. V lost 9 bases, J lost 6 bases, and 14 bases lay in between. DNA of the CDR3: TGTGCCAGCCGATGGAACAGCGATGAAAAACTGTTTTTT. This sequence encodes CASRWNSDEKLFF.

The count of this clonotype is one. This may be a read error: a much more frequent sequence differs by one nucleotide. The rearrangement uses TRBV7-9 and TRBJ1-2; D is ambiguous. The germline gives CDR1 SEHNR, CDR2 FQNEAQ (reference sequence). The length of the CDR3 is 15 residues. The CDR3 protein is CASSQVPGSNYGYTF. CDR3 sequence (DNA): TGCGCCAGCAGCCAAGTCCCGGGCAGTAACTATGGCTACACCTTC.